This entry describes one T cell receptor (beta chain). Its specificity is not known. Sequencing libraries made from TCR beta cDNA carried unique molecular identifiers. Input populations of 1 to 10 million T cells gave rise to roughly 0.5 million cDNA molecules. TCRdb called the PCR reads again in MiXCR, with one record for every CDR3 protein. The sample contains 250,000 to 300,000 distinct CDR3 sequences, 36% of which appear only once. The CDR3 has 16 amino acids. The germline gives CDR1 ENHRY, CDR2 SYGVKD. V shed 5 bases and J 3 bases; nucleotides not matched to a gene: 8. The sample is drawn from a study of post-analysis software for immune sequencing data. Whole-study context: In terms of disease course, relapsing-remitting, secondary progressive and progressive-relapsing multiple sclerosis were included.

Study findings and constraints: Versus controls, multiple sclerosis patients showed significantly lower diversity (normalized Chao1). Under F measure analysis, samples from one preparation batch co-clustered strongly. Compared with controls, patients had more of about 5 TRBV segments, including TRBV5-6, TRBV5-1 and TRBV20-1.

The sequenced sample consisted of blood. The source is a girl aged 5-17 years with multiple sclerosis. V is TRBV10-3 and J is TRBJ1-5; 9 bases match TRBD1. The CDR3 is CAISTGTGSANQPQHF. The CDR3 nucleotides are TGTGCCATCAGTACCGGGACAGGGTCGGCCAATCAGCCCCAGCATTTT.